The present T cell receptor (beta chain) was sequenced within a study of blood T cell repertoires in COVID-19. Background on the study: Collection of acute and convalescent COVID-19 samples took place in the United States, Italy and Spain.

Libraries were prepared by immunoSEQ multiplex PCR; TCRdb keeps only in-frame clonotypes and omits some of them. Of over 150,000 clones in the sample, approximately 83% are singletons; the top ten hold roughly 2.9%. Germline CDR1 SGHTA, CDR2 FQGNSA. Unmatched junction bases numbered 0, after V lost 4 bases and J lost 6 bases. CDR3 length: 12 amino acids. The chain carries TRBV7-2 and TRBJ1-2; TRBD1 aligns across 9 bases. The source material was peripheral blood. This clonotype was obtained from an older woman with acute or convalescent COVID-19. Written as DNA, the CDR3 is TGTGCCAGCAGCTGGACAGGGGATGGCTACACCTTC. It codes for CASSWTGDGYTF.